A selection of T cell receptor beta chains follows, all from one sample in a study of a mutant IDH1 vaccine in newly diagnosed glioma. The antigens of these receptors remain unknown. Clones were sequenced by immunoSEQ multiplex PCR, and TCRdb holds only the in-frame ones, with some missing. The sample holds about 77,000 clones, 85% to 90% seen once. The sequencing here drew on PBMCs, taken from a glioma patient whose treatment included an IDH1 peptide vaccine. All receptors derive from a woman between 45 and 65 years old with glioma. Both conserved end residues are part of each CDR3. A D gene is named only where the DNA matches it firmly. Size values are once, few and many counts, or a class for expanded clones, and some rows have none.

v_call,clone_size,d_call,j_call,cdr3_nt,cdr3_aa
TRBV6-5,.,.,TRBJ2-5,TGTGCCAGCAGTTACTCCCGGGTCCAAGAGACCCAGTACTTC,CASSYSRVQETQYF
TRBV30,.,.,TRBJ2-2,TGTGCCTGGAGAGGGGGGACGAACACCGGGGAGCTGTTTTTT,CAWRGGTNTGELFF
TRBV15,.,.,TRBJ2-7,TGTGCCACCAGCCCCGGGGGCGTCCGCGAGCAGTACTTC,CATSPGGVREQYF
TRBV7-9,.,TRBD1,TRBJ2-5,TGTGCCAGCAGCTTAGTGGGACAGGGAAGAGAGACCCAGTACTTC,CASSLVGQGRETQYF
TRBV5-3,.,TRBD2,TRBJ2-1,TGTGCCAGAAGCTTAATTCCATCGCGGGAGACTTCCAATGAGCAGTTCTTC,CARSLIPSRETSNEQFF
TRBV5-8,.,.,TRBJ2-3,TGTGCCAGCAGCTTGGGGGAGAGGGATACGCAGTATTTT,CASSLGERDTQYF
TRBV5-1,.,.,TRBJ1-5,TGCGCCAGCAGCTTGACACCGAATCAGCCCCAGCATTTT,CASSLTPNQPQHF
TRBV19,.,.,TRBJ2-1,TGTGCCAGTAGTATCGAATACAATGAGCAGTTCTTC,CASSIEYNEQFF
TRBV7-9,.,TRBD1,TRBJ1-1,TGTGCCAGCAGCCTATCTGGACAGGGTCACACTGAAGCTTTCTTT,CASSLSGQGHTEAFF
TRBV30,.,TRBD1,TRBJ2-2,TGTGCCTGGAGAAAAACCGGGACAGGGGTTACCGGGGAGCTGTTTTTT,CAWRKTGTGVTGELFF
TRBV10-2,.,.,TRBJ1-1,TGCGCCAGCAGAGCTACTTCCGCGCTCCACACTGAAGCTTTCTTT,CASRATSALHTEAFF
TRBV6-4,.,.,TRBJ2-3,TGTGCCAGCAGTGACCCGACAGATACGCAGTATTTT,CASSDPTDTQYF
TRBV7-2,.,.,TRBJ1-3,TGTGCCAGCAGCCCACAATCCGGGACAACTGGAAACACCATATATTTT,CASSPQSGTTGNTIYF
TRBV5-1,.,.,TRBJ1-2,TGCGCCAGCAGCTTGGCCGGAGGGAGGATTAGCTATGGCTACACCTTC,CASSLAGGRISYGYTF
TRBV10-3,.,.,TRBJ2-1,TGTGCCATCAGTCCCGCTAGCGCTTACAATGAGCAGTTCTTC,CAISPASAYNEQFF
TRBV2,.,.,TRBJ1-3,TGTGCCAGCAGTGAAGGTGCCCGCTCTGGAAACACCATATATTTT,CASSEGARSGNTIYF
TRBV21-1,.,.,TRBJ1-6,TGTGCCAGCTGCATGAGCGCCCCGCTGGCGTTTAATTCACCCCTCCACTTT,CASCMSAPLAFNSPLHF
TRBV4-2,.,.,TRBJ2-1,TGTGCCAGCAGCCACCCTGGGGAAGGGGAAGTTGGGCAGTTCTTC,CASSHPGEGEVGQFF
TRBV5-4,.,.,TRBJ1-4,TGTGCCAGCAGCTTAGGAGGGGACTCTAATGAAAAACTGTTTTTT,CASSLGGDSNEKLFF
TRBV11-2,.,.,TRBJ2-5,TGTGCCAGCAGCTTAGCCTCAGGGACCGGAGAGACCCAGTACTTC,CASSLASGTGETQYF
TRBV6-5,.,.,TRBJ2-7,TGTGCCAGCAGTTACCGGACCACCTACGAGCAGTACTTC,CASSYRTTYEQYF
TRBV7-9,.,.,TRBJ2-5,TGTGCCAGCAGCATTACCAGGGCTTCAGCATCGGAAGAGACCCAGTACTTC,CASSITRASASEETQYF
TRBV21-1,.,.,TRBJ2-7,TGTGCCAGCAGCAGGGGACTAGCGGGAGGGCGGGAGCAGTACTTC,CASSRGLAGGREQYF
TRBV29-1,.,TRBD1,TRBJ1-3,TGCAGCGTTCAGGGGGCGTCAGGAAACACCATATATTTT,CSVQGASGNTIYF
TRBV6-6,.,.,TRBJ2-7,TGTGCCAGCAGTTCCCTAGGACCGCGGTACGAGCAGTACTTC,CASSSLGPRYEQYF
TRBV10-3,.,TRBD2,TRBJ2-3,TGTGCCATCAGTCCGGGAGGACCCACAGATACGCAGTATTTT,CAISPGGPTDTQYF
TRBV10-1,once,.,TRBJ2-5,TGCGCCAGCAGTCCCCCGGGGGCGAGGGCATCCCAAGAGACCCAGTACTTC,CASSPPGARASQETQYF
TRBV29-1,few,TRBD2,TRBJ2-1,TGCAGCGTTGAACGGCTAGCGGGGGGAGGTGAGCAGTTCTTC,CSVERLAGGGEQFF
TRBV2,.,.,TRBJ2-4,TGTGCCAGCAGTGAAGGGGGCCAGGGTTACATTCAGTACTTC,CASSEGGQGYIQYF
TRBV6-5,.,.,TRBJ1-5,TGTGCCAGCAGCCTGGACGGGGGAACGCCCCAGCATTTT,CASSLDGGTPQHF
TRBV30,few,.,TRBJ1-5,TGTGCCTGGAGTTTCCAGGGAGGGAGCAATCAGCCCCAGCATTTT,CAWSFQGGSNQPQHF
TRBV28,.,.,TRBJ2-1,TGTGCCAGCAGTCGGGACAATGAGCAGTTCTTC,CASSRDNEQFF
TRBV2,once,.,TRBJ1-6,TGTGCCAGCCAAAGTATTCAGGGTTTCTCACCCCTCCACTTT,CASQSIQGFSPLHF
TRBV9,.,.,TRBJ2-1,TGTGCCAGCAGCGTAGTCTCGGGAGAGTACAATGAGCAGTTCTTC,CASSVVSGEYNEQFF
TRBV2,few,TRBD2,TRBJ2-7,TGTGCCAGCAAGGAGGGGGGGTTACTAGCGGCCTACGAGCAGTACTTC,CASKEGGLLAAYEQYF
TRBV13,.,.,TRBJ1-2,TGTGCCAGCAGTGATGGGGACCCGGACTATGGCTACACCTTC,CASSDGDPDYGYTF
TRBV10-3,.,.,TRBJ2-2,TGTGCCATCAGTGACTCGGGCCTCCGGCCCACCGGGGAGCTGTTTTTT,CAISDSGLRPTGELFF
TRBV27,few,.,TRBJ1-1,TGTGCCAGCAGTTTATCCAGGGTTGCGAACACTGAAGCTTTCTTT,CASSLSRVANTEAFF